This is a list of T cell receptor beta chains from one sample in a study of T-cell reconstitution after alpha-beta-depleted transplantation in children. A single record per CDR3 protein comes from TCRdb applying MiXCR to the PCR reads. The table lists approximately 250,000 distinct CDR3 sequences, approximately 9.8% of them singletons, with approximately 4.7% in the top ten. The sample was PBMCs from the stem cell graft donor, taken from the stem cell graft. Receptors were obtained from a human donor who donated a stem cell graft to a child with SCID. The CDR3 runs from the conserved cysteine through the conserved F or W. A D gene is named only where the DNA matches it firmly. Where a row states a size, it is once, few, many or the class of an expanded clone; other rows omit it.

CDR3: CASRSPDVGNEQFF
DNA: TGTGCCAGCAGATCGCCCGACGTCGGCAATGAGCAGTTCTTC
D: .
V: TRBV5-4
J: TRBJ2-1
size: .

CDR3: CASSLARSSYNEQFF
DNA: TGTGCCAGCAGCTTAGCGAGGAGCTCCTACAATGAGCAGTTCTTC
D: .
V: TRBV7-9
J: TRBJ2-1
size: many

CDR3: CASSSIRTGTSEPQHF
DNA: TGTGCCAGCAGCTCTATCCGGACGGGGACGTCGGAGCCCCAGCATTTT
D: .
V: TRBV7-2
J: TRBJ1-5
size: many

CDR3: CSARPYLAGDADTQYF
DNA: TGCAGTGCTAGACCCTACCTAGCGGGGGATGCAGATACGCAGTATTTT
D: TRBD2
V: TRBV20-1
J: TRBJ2-3
size: many

CDR3: CASSLVGGGNQPQHF
DNA: TGTGCCAGCAGCTTAGTCGGAGGGGGGAATCAGCCCCAGCATTTT
D: .
V: TRBV7-9
J: TRBJ1-5
size: many

CDR3: CASSHVEGEGYTF
DNA: TGCGCCAGCAGCCACGTGGAGGGTGAGGGCTACACCTTC
D: .
V: TRBV4-3
J: TRBJ1-2
size: many

CDR3: CASSLTGMNTEAFF
DNA: TGTGCCAGCAGCTTAACGGGAATGAACACTGAAGCTTTCTTT
D: .
V: TRBV5-1
J: TRBJ1-1
size: many

CDR3: CASRGAANTGELFF
DNA: TGTGCCAGCAGAGGGGCCGCGAACACCGGGGAGCTGTTTTTT
D: .
V: TRBV6-1
J: TRBJ2-2
size: many

CDR3: CSARDPRAGGQNEQYF
DNA: TGCAGTGCTAGAGACCCTAGAGCGGGGGGACAGAACGAGCAGTACTTC
D: TRBD2
V: TRBV20-1
J: TRBJ2-7
size: many

CDR3: CASSQDPRGETYEQYF
DNA: TGTGCCAGCAGCCAAGACCCACGGGGGGAGACCTACGAGCAGTACTTC
D: TRBD2
V: TRBV4-2
J: TRBJ2-7
size: .

CDR3: CASSLTGAFGELFF
DNA: TGTGCCAGCAGTTTGACAGGGGCCTTCGGGGAGCTGTTTTTT
D: TRBD1
V: TRBV27
J: TRBJ2-2
size: .

CDR3: CASSSGDPGHSEAFF
DNA: TGCGCCAGCAGCTCTGGGGACCCGGGACACAGTGAAGCTTTCTTT
D: .
V: TRBV5-1
J: TRBJ1-1
size: .

CDR3: CASSTPGTEAFF
DNA: TGTGCCAGCAGTACCCCAGGCACTGAAGCTTTCTTT
D: .
V: TRBV6-6
J: TRBJ1-1
size: many

CDR3: CASSLTPGIGETQYF
DNA: TGTGCCAGCAGCCTGACCCCAGGGATTGGGGAGACCCAGTACTTC
D: .
V: TRBV11-2
J: TRBJ2-5
size: many

CDR3: CASSQESRRSKKLFF
DNA: TGTGCCAGCAGCCAAGAATCAAGGAGGTCTAAGAAACTGTTTTTT
D: .
V: TRBV3-1
J: TRBJ1-4
size: .

CDR3: CASSMRALNNEQFF
DNA: TGTGCCAGTAGTATGAGAGCGTTAAACAATGAGCAGTTCTTC
D: .
V: TRBV19
J: TRBJ2-1
size: .

CDR3: CSARVLAGGVDTQYF
DNA: TGCAGTGCTAGAGTTCTAGCGGGGGGGGTAGATACGCAGTATTTT
D: TRBD2
V: TRBV20-1
J: TRBJ2-3
size: many

CDR3: CASSSPAYEQYF
DNA: TGTGCCAGCAGCTCTCCCGCCTACGAGCAGTACTTC
D: .
V: TRBV9
J: TRBJ2-7
size: many

CDR3: CASSFTGQGIGYTF
DNA: TGCGCCAGCAGCTTTACGGGACAGGGGATCGGCTACACCTTC
D: TRBD1
V: TRBV5-1
J: TRBJ1-2
size: many

CDR3: CSARAYTGGPGSPLHF
DNA: TGCAGTGCTAGAGCCTATACAGGGGGCCCCGGATCACCCCTCCACTTT
D: TRBD1
V: TRBV20-1
J: TRBJ1-6
size: few

CDR3: CASSRERLEQYF
DNA: TGTGCCAGCAGCCGAGAGAGACTCGAGCAGTACTTC
D: .
V: TRBV3-1
J: TRBJ2-7
size: few

CDR3: CASSQELGGASSYNEQFF
DNA: TGTGCCAGCAGCCAAGAACTAGGAGGTGCCAGCTCCTACAATGAGCAGTTCTTC
D: .
V: TRBV4-2
J: TRBJ2-1
size: many

CDR3: CASSFLALTYEQYF
DNA: TGTGCCAGCAGTTTCCTGGCTTTGACCTACGAGCAGTACTTC
D: .
V: TRBV28
J: TRBJ2-7
size: many

CDR3: CRGRAWGAVRHTEAFF
DNA: TGCAGGGGGAGGGCCTGGGGGGCAGTGCGTCACACTGAAGCTTTCTTT
D: .
V: TRBV29-1
J: TRBJ1-1
size: many

CDR3: CSARPGTGYNEQFF
DNA: TGCAGTGCTAGACCCGGGACAGGGTACAATGAGCAGTTCTTC
D: TRBD1
V: TRBV20-1
J: TRBJ2-1
size: many

CDR3: CSARELAGGPYEQYF
DNA: TGCAGTGCTAGAGAACTAGCGGGGGGGCCCTACGAGCAGTACTTC
D: TRBD2
V: TRBV20-1
J: TRBJ2-7
size: many

CDR3: CSARDRRTSIETQYF
DNA: TGCAGTGCTAGAGATCGCAGGACGAGCATAGAGACCCAGTACTTC
D: .
V: TRBV20-1
J: TRBJ2-5
size: many

CDR3: CSVEVPGQGKLFF
DNA: TGCAGCGTTGAAGTTCCGGGACAGGGGAAACTGTTTTTT
D: TRBD1
V: TRBV29-1
J: TRBJ1-4
size: many

CDR3: CASALGGDYTDTQYF
DNA: TGTGCTAGTGCCCTTGGGGGGGATTACACAGATACGCAGTATTTT
D: TRBD2
V: TRBV12-5
J: TRBJ2-3
size: .

CDR3: CASSPGTGDNYGYTF
DNA: TGCGCCAGCAGCCCAGGGACAGGGGATAACTATGGCTACACCTTC
D: TRBD1
V: TRBV5-1
J: TRBJ1-2
size: many

CDR3: CASSSLDRGPYGYTF
DNA: TGTGCCAGCAGTTCCTTAGACAGGGGCCCTTATGGCTACACCTTC
D: TRBD1
V: TRBV27
J: TRBJ1-2
size: many

CDR3: CASSFSLFGSVEAFF
DNA: TGTGCCAGCAGCTTTTCCCTTTTCGGTTCGGTTGAAGCTTTCTTT
D: .
V: TRBV7-9
J: TRBJ1-1
size: .

CDR3: CASSPDRRSPLHF
DNA: TGCGCCAGCAGCCCGGACAGAAGGTCACCCCTCCACTTT
D: .
V: TRBV5-1
J: TRBJ1-6
size: .